These T cell receptor beta chains were read from a single sample in a study of T cells in Graves' hyperthyroidism and ophthalmopathy. TCRdb fed the multiplex PCR reads into MiXCR, producing one record per CDR3 protein. Of fewer than 450,000 distinct CDR3 sequences in the sample, roughly 15% were seen once. Sequencing used blood. These receptors were obtained from a woman aged 55-70 years with Graves' ophthalmopathy. CDR3s include the opening cysteine and the closing phenylalanine or tryptophan. D genes are given only for firm matches. Clone size is given for some rows only: seen once, a few or many times, or a class if the clone is expanded.

TRBV11-2,TRBJ1-5,.,few,15,CASSLLAGSNQPQHF,TGTGCCAGCAGCTTATTGGCAGGGAGCAATCAGCCCCAGCATTTT
TRBV5-1,TRBJ2-1,TRBD2,.,16,CASSLEGTSWDNEQFF,TGCGCCAGCAGCTTGGAGGGGACTAGTTGGGACAATGAGCAGTTCTTC
TRBV29-1,TRBJ2-5,.,many,12,CSLSVGQETQYF,TGCAGCCTCTCGGTGGGACAAGAGACCCAGTACTTC
TRBV3-1,TRBJ2-5,TRBD2,many,11,CASSGIETQYF,TGTGCCAGTAGCGGGATAGAGACCCAGTACTTC
TRBV15,TRBJ2-5,.,few,16,CATSRGTGTTQETQYF,TGTGCCACCAGCAGGGGCACCGGGACAACTCAAGAGACCCAGTACTTC
TRBV7-9,TRBJ2-3,.,few,16,CASSRPASGQRDTQYF,TGTGCCAGCAGCCGCCCGGCGAGCGGGCAGCGGGATACGCAGTATTTT
TRBV20-1,TRBJ2-7,.,many,12,CSARLDLYEQYF,TGCAGTGCTAGACTCGACCTCTACGAGCAGTACTTC
TRBV7-2,TRBJ2-1,.,many,15,CASSSVRGSYNEQFF,TGTGCCAGCAGCTCGGTAAGAGGGAGCTACAATGAGCAGTTCTTC
TRBV5-1,TRBJ2-1,TRBD2,many,16,CASSSVGLAGYNEQFF,TGCGCCAGCAGCTCGGTGGGACTAGCGGGATACAATGAGCAGTTCTTC
TRBV20-1,TRBJ2-7,.,many,11,CSAREQYEQYF,TGCAGTGCTAGAGAGCAATACGAGCAGTACTTC
TRBV28,TRBJ1-2,.,many,16,CASSLRSSGGYYGYTF,TGTGCCAGCAGTTTAAGATCGTCCGGGGGGTACTATGGCTACACCTTC
TRBV5-1,TRBJ2-3,.,many,13,CASSLEDFGTQYF,TGCGCCAGCAGCTTGGAGGATTTCGGTACGCAGTATTTT
TRBV9,TRBJ2-5,TRBD2,many,19,CASSVATRGTSGTDETQYF,TGTGCCAGCAGCGTAGCTACAAGGGGGACTAGCGGGACGGACGAGACCCAGTACTTC
TRBV18,TRBJ2-3,TRBD1,many,14,CASSPTGGLDTQYF,TGTGCCAGCTCACCGACAGGGGGCTTGGATACGCAGTATTTT
TRBV11-2,TRBJ1-1,TRBD1,many,14,CASSRRTGETEAFF,TGTGCCAGCAGCAGAAGGACAGGGGAGACTGAAGCTTTCTTT
TRBV10-3,TRBJ2-2,TRBD2,few,16,CAISETASGNTGELFF,TGTGCCATCAGTGAGACGGCTAGCGGGAACACCGGGGAGCTGTTTTTT
TRBV29-1,TRBJ2-3,.,.,13,CSSGGILLDTQYF,TGCAGCTCCGGGGGCATCCTTTTGGATACGCAGTATTTT
TRBV7-3,TRBJ2-5,TRBD1,many,13,CASSFGTGGTQYF,TGTGCCAGCAGCTTCGGGACAGGGGGGACCCAGTACTTC
TRBV12-3/TRBV12-4,TRBJ1-2,.,few,14,CASSSGTFNYGYTF,TGTGCCAGCAGTTCCGGGACGTTTAACTATGGCTACACCTTC
TRBV5-1,TRBJ2-2,.,many,11,CASRAAGELFF,TGCGCCAGCAGAGCAGCCGGGGAGCTGTTTTTT
TRBV5-1,TRBJ2-5,TRBD2,many,14,CASQSGRARETQYF,TGCGCCAGCCAAAGCGGGAGGGCCCGGGAGACCCAGTACTTC
TRBV19,TRBJ2-3,TRBD2,few,15,CASSVAGDGADTQYF,TGTGCCAGTAGTGTCGCGGGAGACGGAGCAGATACGCAGTATTTT